This T cell receptor (beta chain) originates from a study of T cells in Graves' hyperthyroidism and ophthalmopathy. RNA transcripts yielded amplified TCR beta CDR3 regions. First-round RT-PCR with HTBI primers amplified the TCR CDR3 region. TCRdb reprocessed the multiplex PCR reads with MiXCR, giving one entry per CDR3 protein. The sample lists roughly 500,000 distinct CDR3 sequences; around 16% were seen once. Subjects with ophthalmopathy showed a Clinical Activity Score no lower than 3, a NOSPECS grade no lower than 4, and a duration shorter than 3 months. With 8 bases removed from V and 6 bases from J, the gap between germline ends came to 18 bases. Germline loops: CDR1 MGHDK, CDR2 SYGVNS. The CDR3 covers 14 residues.

The V call is TRBV25-1, the J call TRBJ2-3, with a tentative D call TRBD2 (5 bases). This receptor was taken from a woman in her 30s with Graves' ophthalmopathy. Sequenced material: blood. CDR3 region: CASGRGSPSDTQYF. The CDR3 DNA is TGTGCCAGCGGACGGGGATCACCATCGGATACGCAGTATTTT.